This entry describes one T cell receptor beta chain. These data belong to a study of blood T cell repertoires in COVID-19. At the level of the study: Some COVID-19 samples were acute and others convalescent; all came from the United States, Italy and Spain. In each case, the material was cDNA or gDNA derived from T cells, B-cell-depleted T cells, or PBMCs.

In the original analysis: Scientists estimated how many nucleated cells there were by amplifying reference gene primers. Profiling relied on immunoSEQ multiplex PCR, and the TCRdb table lists in-frame clones only, not all of them. The V and J calls and clone size come from that table; D and trimming were worked out from the DNA. The repertoire holds roughly 80,000 clones, over 75% seen once, with 5.8% in the top ten. The CDR3 is 17 residues long. Looked up from germline, CDR1 is LNHDA and CDR2 is SQIVND (reference sequence). Trimming took 7 bases from V and 4 from J; bases not matched to a gene: 15. The clonotype originates from a man aged 50 to 60 with active COVID-19. The chain combines TRBV19 with TRBJ1-2; 10 positions match TRBD1. The sequenced material came from peripheral blood. The CDR3 protein is CASTTGGRDRGIYGYTF. The DNA of the CDR3 is TGTGCCAGTACTACCGGGGGCCGGGACAGGGGTATCTATGGCTACACCTTC.